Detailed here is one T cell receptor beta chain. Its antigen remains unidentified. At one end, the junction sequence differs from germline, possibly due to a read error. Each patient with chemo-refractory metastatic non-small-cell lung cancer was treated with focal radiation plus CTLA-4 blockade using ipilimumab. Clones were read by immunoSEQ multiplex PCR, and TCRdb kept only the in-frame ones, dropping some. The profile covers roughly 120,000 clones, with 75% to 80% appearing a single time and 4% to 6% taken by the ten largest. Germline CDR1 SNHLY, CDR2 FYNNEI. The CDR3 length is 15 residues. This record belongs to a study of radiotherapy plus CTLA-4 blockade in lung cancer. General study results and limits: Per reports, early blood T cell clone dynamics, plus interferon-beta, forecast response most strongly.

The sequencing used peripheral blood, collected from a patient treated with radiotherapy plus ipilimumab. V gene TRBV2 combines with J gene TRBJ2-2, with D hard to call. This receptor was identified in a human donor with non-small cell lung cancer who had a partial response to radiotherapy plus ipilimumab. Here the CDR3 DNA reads TGTGCCAGCAGCGAAGAAGCTGCGAACACCGGGGAGCTGTTTTTT. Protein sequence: CASSEEAANTGELFF.